The present T cell receptor beta chain was sequenced within a study of graft-versus-host responses after intestinal transplantation. Study-level background: Tacrolimus plus steroids were given to all recipients for approximately 3 years, preceded by anti-thymocyte globulin induction. Study-wide findings and caveats: HvG clone declines early post-transplant were associated with peak circulating GvH levels. Marrow from the recipient contained GvH clones, some of which had appeared first in ileum or blood.

Profiling relied on immunoSEQ multiplex PCR, and the TCRdb table lists in-frame clones only, not all of them. In the table there are about 38,000 clones, around 83% of which are singletons. The CDR3 loop spans 15 amino acids. The germline V and J ends were trimmed by 0 bases and 2 bases, with 8 bases remaining between them. CDR1 and CDR2 (germline): LNHNV, YYDKDF (reference sequence). With regard to this clone: Its target is unknown.

The genes are TRBV15 and TRBJ1-3; D perhaps matches TRBD1 (6 bases). The material was PBMCs, obtained less than 1,400 days after transplant. This TCR came from a human patient who received an intestinal transplant, so some T cells may come from the graft donor. The chain's CDR3 is CATSRETGTGNTIYF. In DNA, the CDR3 is TGTGCCACCAGCAGAGAAACAGGGACTGGAAACACCATATATTTT.